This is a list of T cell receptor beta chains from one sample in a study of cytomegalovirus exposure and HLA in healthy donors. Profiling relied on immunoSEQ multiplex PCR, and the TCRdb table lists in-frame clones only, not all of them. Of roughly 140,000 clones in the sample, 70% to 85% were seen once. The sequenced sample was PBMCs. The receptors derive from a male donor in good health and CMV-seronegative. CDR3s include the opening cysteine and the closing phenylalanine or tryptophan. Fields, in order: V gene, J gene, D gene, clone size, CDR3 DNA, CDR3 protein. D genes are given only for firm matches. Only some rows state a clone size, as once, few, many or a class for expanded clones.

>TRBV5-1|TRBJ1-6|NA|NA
TGCGCCAGCACCACCTCCGGGGGTAATTCACCCCTCCACTTT
CASTTSGGNSPLHF
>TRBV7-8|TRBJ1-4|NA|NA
TGTGCCAGCAGCCCACGACGGGATTTAAATGAAAAACTGTTTTTT
CASSPRRDLNEKLFF
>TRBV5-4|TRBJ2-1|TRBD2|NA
TGTGCCAGCACCGTGAGAGGACTAGCGGGAGGCGGGGGATACAATGAGCAGTTCTTC
CASTVRGLAGGGGYNEQFF
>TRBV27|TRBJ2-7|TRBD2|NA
TGTGCCAGCAGAACCGGACTAGCGGGGACCTACGAGCAGTACTTC
CASRTGLAGTYEQYF
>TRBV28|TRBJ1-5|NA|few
TGTGCCAGCAGACAAAGGTATACTAAGCTCCAGCCCCAGCATTTT
CASRQRYTKLQPQHF
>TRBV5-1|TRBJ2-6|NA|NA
TGCGCCAGCAGCTTGGTAAGCGGAACCTCTGGGGCCAACGTCCTGACTTTC
CASSLVSGTSGANVLTF
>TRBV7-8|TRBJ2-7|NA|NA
TGTGCCAGCAGCGACTCCTACGAGCAGTACTTC
CASSDSYEQYF
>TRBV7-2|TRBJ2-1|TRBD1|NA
TGTGCCAGCAGCTCCACCACCGGGACAGGGCACAATGAGCAGTTCTTC
CASSSTTGTGHNEQFF
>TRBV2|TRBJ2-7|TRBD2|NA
TGTGCCAGCAGGACTAGCGGGGGTTACGAGCAGTACTTC
CASRTSGGYEQYF
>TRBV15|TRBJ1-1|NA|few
TGTGCCACCAGCAGAGAGGTCACCCGAGGCCACACTGAAGCTTTCTTT
CATSREVTRGHTEAFF
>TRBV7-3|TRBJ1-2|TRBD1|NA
TGTGCCAGCAGCTTACCCGGACAGGGGAGCTACACCTTC
CASSLPGQGSYTF
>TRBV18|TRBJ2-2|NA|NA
TGTGCCAGCTCACACTCGGACTCGAACACCGGGGAGCTGTTTTTT
CASSHSDSNTGELFF
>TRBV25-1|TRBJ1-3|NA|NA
TGTGCCAGCAGTGAATATAGGGGGACCGCCTCTGGAAACACCATATATTTT
CASSEYRGTASGNTIYF
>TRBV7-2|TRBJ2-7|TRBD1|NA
TGTGCCAGCAGCAACAACAGGGGTATCTACGAGCAGTACTTC
CASSNNRGIYEQYF
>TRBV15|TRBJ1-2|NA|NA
TGTGCCACCAGCAGAGTGGAGGGGACCAACTATGGCTACACCTTC
CATSRVEGTNYGYTF
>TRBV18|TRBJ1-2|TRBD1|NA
TGTGCCAGCTCACCACAGCCAGGGGGTTATGGCTACACCTTC
CASSPQPGGYGYTF
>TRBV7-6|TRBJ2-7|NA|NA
TGTGCCAGCAGTAAAACTCTGGACAGATTCTCCTACGAGCAGTACTTC
CASSKTLDRFSYEQYF
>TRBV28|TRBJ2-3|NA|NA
TGTGCCAGCAGTTCTATTGGGGGGGCCTTTACGATTTCTGATACGCAGTATTTT
CASSSIGGAFTISDTQYF
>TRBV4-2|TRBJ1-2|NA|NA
TGTGCCAGCAGCCAAGATCTAATTCGGGCGGGGAACTATGGCTACACCTTC
CASSQDLIRAGNYGYTF
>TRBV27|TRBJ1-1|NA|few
TGTGCCAGCAGATTGGCAGGGAACACTGAAGCTTTCTTT
CASRLAGNTEAFF
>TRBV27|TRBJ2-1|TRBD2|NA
TGTGCCAGCAGTTTATTGGGCGGGGGGGCCTTCAATGAGCAGTTCTTC
CASSLLGGGAFNEQFF
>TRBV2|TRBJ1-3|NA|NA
TGTGCCAGCAATCCTGGTAGGGGAGGAAACACCATATATTTT
CASNPGRGGNTIYF
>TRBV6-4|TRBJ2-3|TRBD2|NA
TGTGCCAGCAGTGAGGGGGGGACAGATACGCAGTATTTT
CASSEGGTDTQYF
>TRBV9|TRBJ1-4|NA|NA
TGTGCCAGCAGCGTAGGTCCGGGAGGGATTAATGAAAAACTGTTTTTT
CASSVGPGGINEKLFF
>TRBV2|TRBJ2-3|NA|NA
TGTGCCAGCAGTGAATGGGCAGTCACAGATACGCAGTATTTT
CASSEWAVTDTQYF
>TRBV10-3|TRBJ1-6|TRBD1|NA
TGTGCCATCGGGGGACAGGGGACCTCACCCCTCCACTTT
CAIGGQGTSPLHF
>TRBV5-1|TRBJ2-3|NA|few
TGCGCCAGCAGCTTGGCTAGTAGGTCAGATACGCAGTATTTT
CASSLASRSDTQYF
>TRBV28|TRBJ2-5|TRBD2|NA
TGTGCCACCACCCCAAGGGCCTCTAGCGGGAGAGGCCACCGCGAGACCCAGTACTTC
CATTPRASSGRGHRETQYF
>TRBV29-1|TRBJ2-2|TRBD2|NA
TGCAGCGTTGGGCGGGAGACTAGGACCGGGGAGCTGTTTTTT
CSVGRETRTGELFF
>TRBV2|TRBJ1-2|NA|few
TGTGCCAGCAATGGGGGGTTCTATGGCTACACCTTC
CASNGGFYGYTF
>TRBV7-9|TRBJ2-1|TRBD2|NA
TGTGCCAGCAGCTTAGTAGGGGAGCGGGAGCACAATGAGCAGTTCTTC
CASSLVGEREHNEQFF
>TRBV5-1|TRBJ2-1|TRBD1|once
TGCGCCAGCAGCCGAGGGGGCTCGGCGATCAATGAGCAGTTCTTC
CASSRGGSAINEQFF
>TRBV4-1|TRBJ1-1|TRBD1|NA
TGCGCCAGCAGCCGGGGACAGGGGGCGTTTGGGGCTTTCTTT
CASSRGQGAFGAFF
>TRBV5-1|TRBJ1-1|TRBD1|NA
TGCGCCAGCAGCGCCGGACAGGGAGGCACTGAAGCTTTCTTT
CASSAGQGGTEAFF
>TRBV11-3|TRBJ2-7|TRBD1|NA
TGTGCCAGCAGCGCCCGGACAGGGCATCGGGAGCAGTACTTC
CASSARTGHREQYF
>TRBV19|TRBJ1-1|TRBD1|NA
TGTGCCAGTACAGGGACAGCTGAAGCTTTCTTT
CASTGTAEAFF
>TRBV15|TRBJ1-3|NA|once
TGTGCCACCAGCAGCGATAAAAGGGAGACCGGAAACACCATATATTTT
CATSSDKRETGNTIYF
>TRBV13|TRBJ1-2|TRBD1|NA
TGTGCCAGCAGCTTAACGACAGGGGTCTATGGCTACACCTTC
CASSLTTGVYGYTF
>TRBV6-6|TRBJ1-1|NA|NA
TGTGTCAGCAGTCCCCGACAGACCGAAGCTTTCTTT
CVSSPRQTEAFF
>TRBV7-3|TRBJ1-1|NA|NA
TGTGCCAGCAGCGCCGGTTACAACACTGAAGCTTTCTTT
CASSAGYNTEAFF
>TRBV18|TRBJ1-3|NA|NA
TGTGCCAGCTCACCGACAGTTTCCTCTGGAAACACCATATATTTT
CASSPTVSSGNTIYF
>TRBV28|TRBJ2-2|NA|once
TGTGCCAGCAGCTCGGAGGGAGCGGGCACCGGGGAGCTGTTTTTT
CASSSEGAGTGELFF
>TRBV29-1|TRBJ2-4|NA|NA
TGCAGCGTTGCTGCAGGGTTGGGCATTCAGTACTTC
CSVAAGLGIQYF
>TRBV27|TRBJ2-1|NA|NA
TGTGCCAGCAAGGCGGGACCCAATGAGCAGTTCTTC
CASKAGPNEQFF
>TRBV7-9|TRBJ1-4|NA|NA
TGTGCCAGCAGCTTAGATATCGGGGGAGAGGATGAAAAACTGTTTTTT
CASSLDIGGEDEKLFF
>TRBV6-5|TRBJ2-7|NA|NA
TGTGCCAGCAGTTTATATCACGAGCAGTACTTC
CASSLYHEQYF
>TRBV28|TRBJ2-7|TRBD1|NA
TGTGCCAGCAGTTTATCGTCGGCCCGGGGACAGCCAGGTAGTGAGCAGTACTTC
CASSLSSARGQPGSEQYF
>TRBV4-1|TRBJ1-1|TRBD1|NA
TGCGCCAGCAGCCACCTGGGGACAGGGGGGACTGAAGCTTTCTTT
CASSHLGTGGTEAFF
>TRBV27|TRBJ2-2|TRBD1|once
TGTGCCAGCAGTTTATATGGGACAGGGTTACCTCCTCTGAACACCGGGGAGCTGTTTTTT
CASSLYGTGLPPLNTGELFF
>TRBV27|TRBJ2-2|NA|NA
TGTGCCAGCAGTTTTTTGGGCCCCGGGGAGCTGTTTTTT
CASSFLGPGELFF
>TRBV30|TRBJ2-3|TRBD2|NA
TGTGCCTGTACGGGACTAGCCTACCCCACAGATACGCAGTATTTT
CACTGLAYPTDTQYF
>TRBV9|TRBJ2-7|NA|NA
TGTGCCAGCAGCGTAGATGGAGGGACCTACGAGCAGTACTTC
CASSVDGGTYEQYF
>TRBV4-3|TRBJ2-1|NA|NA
TGCGCCAGCAGCCAAGGATTAGAGCGATCGGAGCAGTTCTTC
CASSQGLERSEQFF
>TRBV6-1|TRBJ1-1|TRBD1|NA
TGTGCCAGCAGGGGACAGGGGGCGGCTGAAGCTTTCTTT
CASRGQGAAEAFF
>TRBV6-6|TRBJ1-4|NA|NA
TGTGCCAGCAGTTCCCCGGGACTTCTTAATGAAAAACTGTTTTTT
CASSSPGLLNEKLFF
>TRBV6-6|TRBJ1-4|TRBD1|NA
TGTGCCAGCAGGGGAGGACAGGGTTTCCATGAAAAACTGTTTTTT
CASRGGQGFHEKLFF
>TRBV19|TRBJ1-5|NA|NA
TGTGCCAGTAGTATAGGGCAGGGCAATCAGCCCCAGCATTTT
CASSIGQGNQPQHF
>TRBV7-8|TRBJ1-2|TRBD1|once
TGTGCCAGCAGCTTAGGCGGACAGGGTGGCTATGGCTACACCTTC
CASSLGGQGGYGYTF
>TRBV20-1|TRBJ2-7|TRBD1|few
TGCAGTGCTCGTGGACAGGAACAGTACTTC
CSARGQEQYF
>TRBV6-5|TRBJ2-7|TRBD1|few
TGTGCCAGCACCCCAGGGGACAGTCAGGTCTACGAGCAGTACTTC
CASTPGDSQVYEQYF